This T cell receptor (beta chain) came from a study of T-cell memory formation after mild COVID-19. The table lists this clonotype with many counts. As yet, its antigen is unknown. The V segment lost 4 bases and the J segment 5 bases; nucleotides outside the gene matches: 3. Germline V CDR1 and CDR2: SGHTA, FQGNSA. The CDR3 is 13 amino acids. TCRdb processed the 5' RACE reads anew with MiXCR; each CDR3 protein has one entry. The sample consists of roughly 340,000 distinct CDR3 sequences, roughly 15% of them appearing once. Overall study results and limits: Still unconfirmed is whether the second-wave clones peaking on day 37 recognized SARS-CoV-2.

This chain links TRBV7-2 with TRBJ2-3; the match to TRBD1 covers 7 bases. The source is a man aged 18 to 29 who had mild COVID-19 (a few samples of this study predate the infection). Cell type and time point are not known. The sequenced material came from PBMCs or a T cell subset sorted from them (not recorded which). The CDR3, as DNA: TGTGCCAGCAGCTACCGGGACAGAGATACGCAGTATTTT. Translating it yields CASSYRDRDTQYF. Full variable domain (remainder filled in from reference TRBV7-2 and TRBJ2-3): GAGVSQSPSNKVTEKGKDVELRCDPISGHTALYWYRQSLGQGLEFLIYFQGNSAPDKSGLPSDRFSAERTGGSVSTLTIQRTQQEDSAVYLCASSYRDRDTQYFGPGTRLTVL.